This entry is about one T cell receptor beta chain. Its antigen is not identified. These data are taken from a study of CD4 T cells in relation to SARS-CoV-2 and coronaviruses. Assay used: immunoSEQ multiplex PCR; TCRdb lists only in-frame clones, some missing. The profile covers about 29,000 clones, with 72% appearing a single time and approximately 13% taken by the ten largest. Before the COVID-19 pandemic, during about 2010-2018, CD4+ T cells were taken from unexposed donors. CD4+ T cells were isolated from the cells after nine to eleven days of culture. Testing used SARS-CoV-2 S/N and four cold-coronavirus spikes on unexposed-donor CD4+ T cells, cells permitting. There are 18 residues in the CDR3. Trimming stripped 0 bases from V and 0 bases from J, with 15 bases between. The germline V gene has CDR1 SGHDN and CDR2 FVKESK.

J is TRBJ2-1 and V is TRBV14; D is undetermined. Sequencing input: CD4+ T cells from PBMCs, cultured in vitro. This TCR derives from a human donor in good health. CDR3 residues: CASSQDEWPASSYNEQFF. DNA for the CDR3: TGTGCCAGCAGCCAAGATGAGTGGCCGGCGAGCTCCTACAATGAGCAGTTCTTC.